This T cell receptor (beta chain) was sequenced in a study of patients and donors after allogeneic stem cell transplantation. TCRdb recomputed calls from the RT-PCR reads with MiXCR, one row per CDR3 protein. Of 90,000 to 130,000 distinct CDR3 sequences in the sample, around 38% were seen once. With 1 base removed from V and 1 base from J, the gap between germline ends came to 8 bases. The CDR3 has 14 amino acids. Germline V gene sequence: CDR1 SGHKS, CDR2 YYEKEE (reference sequence). This clonotype came up many times. The rearrangement joins TRBV5-5 to TRBJ1-1; the D is unclear. The TCR was taken from a human donor who was either an allogeneic HSCT recipient or a stem cell or donor lymphocyte infusion donor (not recorded which). It is not recorded whose cells these are; they may come from a transplant donor. Sequencing was carried out using blood, either unsorted or a sorted T cell fraction (not recorded which). In DNA form, the CDR3 reads TGTGCCAGCAGCTTGTACCATCCGAACACTGAAGCTTTCTTT. Translating it yields CASSLYHPNTEAFF.